This is a list of T cell receptor beta chains from one sample in a study of cytomegalovirus exposure and HLA in healthy donors. Libraries were prepared by immunoSEQ multiplex PCR; TCRdb keeps only in-frame clonotypes and omits some of them. The sample records about 150,000 clones, roughly 87% being singletons. Sequenced input: PBMCs. Every receptor here comes from a young man in good health and CMV-seropositive. CDR3s include the opening cysteine and the closing phenylalanine or tryptophan. D genes are given only for firm matches. Size tells how often a clone was seen (once, few, many) or the class of an expanded clone, and some rows leave it out.

TGTGCCAGCAGGCCCCGGAGTGGTGGAGTAGAGACCCAGTACTTC | CASRPRSGGVETQYF | TRBJ2-5 | NA | TRBV6-6 | NA
TGTGCCAGCACCATGCGCTTGAGCAATCAGCCCCAGCATTTT | CASTMRLSNQPQHF | TRBJ1-5 | NA | TRBV2 | NA
TGCAGCGTTGAGGGCAGGACTAACACTGAAGCTTTCTTT | CSVEGRTNTEAFF | TRBJ1-1 | once | TRBV29-1 | NA
TGCGCCAGCAGCGAATGGACAGGGGACGAAAAACTGTTTTTT | CASSEWTGDEKLFF | TRBJ1-4 | NA | TRBV5-1 | TRBD1
TGCGCCAGCAGCCGAGGGACAGGGGGTTTCGGCAATCAGCCCCAGCATTTT | CASSRGTGGFGNQPQHF | TRBJ1-5 | NA | TRBV5-1 | TRBD1
TGTGCCAGCAGCTTTGCGGGTTTCCACGAGCAGTACTTC | CASSFAGFHEQYF | TRBJ2-7 | NA | TRBV5-4 | NA
TGTGCTAGCAGCTTATCAACAGGGGCGCCCTACAATGAGCAGTTCTTC | CASSLSTGAPYNEQFF | TRBJ2-1 | once | TRBV7-7 | TRBD1
TGTGCCTGGAGCCGGGACATATCCTACGAGCAGTACTTC | CAWSRDISYEQYF | TRBJ2-7 | NA | TRBV30 | NA
TGTGCCAGCAGTTTGAACCTAAATGAGCAGTTCTTC | CASSLNLNEQFF | TRBJ2-1 | NA | TRBV27 | NA
TGTGCCTGGGAGACAGGACACGGGGGCTACACCTTC | CAWETGHGGYTF | TRBJ1-2 | few | TRBV30 | NA
TGTGCCAGCTCGCCTCTGGAGGGGAAAGCAAACTATGGCTACACCTTC | CASSPLEGKANYGYTF | TRBJ1-2 | NA | TRBV18 | NA
TGTGCCAGCAGCTTAGCGGGAGCGGGAGGGCCTCGTAATGAGCAGTTCTTC | CASSLAGAGGPRNEQFF | TRBJ2-1 | NA | TRBV7-9 | TRBD2
TGCGCCAGCAGCACGGAAGACTTGAACACTGAAGCTTTCTTT | CASSTEDLNTEAFF | TRBJ1-1 | NA | TRBV4-1 | NA
TGTGCCAGCTCCGTAAAAGGGGGCGGCGACGAGCAGTACTTC | CASSVKGGGDEQYF | TRBJ2-7 | NA | TRBV28 | TRBD1
TGTGCCAGCAGGGGACTAGCGGGGGGTCGGAACGAGCAGTACTTC | CASRGLAGGRNEQYF | TRBJ2-7 | NA | TRBV27 | TRBD2
TGTGCCAGCAGCTTGGGACAGGGCTCAGATACGCAGTATTTT | CASSLGQGSDTQYF | TRBJ2-3 | NA | TRBV5-6 | TRBD1
TGTGCCAGCACCCGGACAGGGGCCCGCTATGGCTACACCTTC | CASTRTGARYGYTF | TRBJ1-2 | few | TRBV7-2 | TRBD1
TGTGCCAGCAGTGGACAGTATAGCAATCAGCCCCAGCATTTT | CASSGQYSNQPQHF | TRBJ1-5 | NA | TRBV6-1 | NA
TGTGCCAGCAGCCGGACTAGCGGAAACTCCTACGAGCAGTACTTC | CASSRTSGNSYEQYF | TRBJ2-7 | NA | TRBV5-5 | TRBD2
TGTGCCAGCAGTTATTCCGGTGTGGGAGGGGATACGCAGTATTTT | CASSYSGVGGDTQYF | TRBJ2-3 | NA | TRBV6-6 | TRBD2
TGTGCTAGCAGCTTTACTAGCGGGGCCCAAGAGACCCAGTACTTC | CASSFTSGAQETQYF | TRBJ2-5 | NA | TRBV7-7 | TRBD2
TGTGCCAGCAGCTTCTCTGAGGTTGAGCAGTTCTTC | CASSFSEVEQFF | TRBJ2-1 | NA | TRBV5-8 | NA
TGTGCCACCAGCAGAGCTCAGGGGAACACCGGGGAGCTGTTTTTT | CATSRAQGNTGELFF | TRBJ2-2 | NA | TRBV15 | NA
TGTGCAACCCGGGACAGGCGGAGTGAAAAACTGTTTTTT | CATRDRRSEKLFF | TRBJ1-4 | NA | TRBV30 | TRBD1